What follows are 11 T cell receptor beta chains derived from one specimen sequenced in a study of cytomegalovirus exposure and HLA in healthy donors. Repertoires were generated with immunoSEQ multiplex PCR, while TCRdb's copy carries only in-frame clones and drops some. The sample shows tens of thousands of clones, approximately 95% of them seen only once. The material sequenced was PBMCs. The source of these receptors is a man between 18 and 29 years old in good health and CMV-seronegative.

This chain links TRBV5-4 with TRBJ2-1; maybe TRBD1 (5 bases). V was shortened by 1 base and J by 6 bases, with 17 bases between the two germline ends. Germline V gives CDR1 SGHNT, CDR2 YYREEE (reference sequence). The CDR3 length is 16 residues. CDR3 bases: TGTGCCAGCAGCTTGACCCAGGGTTCTGGAGTCAATGAGCAGTTCTTC. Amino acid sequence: CASSLTQGSGVNEQFF. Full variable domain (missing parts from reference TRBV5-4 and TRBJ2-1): ETGVTQSPTHLIKTRGQQVTLRCSSQSGHNTVSWYQQALGQGPQFIFQYYREEENGRGNFPPRFSGLQFPNYSSELNVNALELDDSALYLCASSLTQGSGVNEQFFGPGTRLTVL.

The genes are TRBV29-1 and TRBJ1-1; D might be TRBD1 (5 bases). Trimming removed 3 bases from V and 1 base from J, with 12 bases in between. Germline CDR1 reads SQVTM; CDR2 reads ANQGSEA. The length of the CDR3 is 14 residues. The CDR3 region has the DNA TGCAGCGTTGACTATACCCAGGGGAACACTGAAGCTTTCTTT. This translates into CSVDYTQGNTEAFF.

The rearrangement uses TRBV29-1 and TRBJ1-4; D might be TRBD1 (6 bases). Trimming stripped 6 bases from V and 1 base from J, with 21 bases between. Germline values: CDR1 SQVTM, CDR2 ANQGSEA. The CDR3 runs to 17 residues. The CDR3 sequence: CSVLNPTGQITNEKLFF. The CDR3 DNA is TGCAGCGTCCTGAACCCCACAGGGCAGATAACTAATGAAAAACTGTTTTTT. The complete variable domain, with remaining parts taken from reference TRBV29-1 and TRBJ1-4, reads SAVISQKPSRDICQRGTSLTIQCQVDSQVTMMFWYRQQPGQSLTLIATANQGSEATYESGFVIDKFPISRPNLTFSTLTVSNMSPEDSSIYLCSVLNPTGQITNEKLFFGSGTQLSVL.

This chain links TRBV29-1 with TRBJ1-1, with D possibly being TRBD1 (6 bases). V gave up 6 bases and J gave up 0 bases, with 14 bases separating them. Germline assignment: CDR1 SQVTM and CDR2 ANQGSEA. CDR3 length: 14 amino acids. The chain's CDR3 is CSVSHREMNTEAFF. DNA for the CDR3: TGCAGCGTATCACACAGGGAGATGAACACTGAAGCTTTCTTT.

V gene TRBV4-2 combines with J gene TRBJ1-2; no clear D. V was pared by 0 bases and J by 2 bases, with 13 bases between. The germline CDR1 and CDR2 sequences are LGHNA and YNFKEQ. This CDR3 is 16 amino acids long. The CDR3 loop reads CASSQDVNRGNYGYTF. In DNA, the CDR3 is TGTGCCAGCAGCCAAGATGTAAACAGAGGGAACTATGGCTACACCTTC.

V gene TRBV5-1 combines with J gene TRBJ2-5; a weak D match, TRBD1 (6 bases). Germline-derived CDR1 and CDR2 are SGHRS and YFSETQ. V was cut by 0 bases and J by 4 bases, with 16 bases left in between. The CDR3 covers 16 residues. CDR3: CASSLGGRDKGETQYF. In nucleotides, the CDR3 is TGCGCCAGCAGCTTGGGGGGCCGGGACAAGGGAGAGACCCAGTACTTC. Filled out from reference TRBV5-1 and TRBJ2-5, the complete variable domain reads KAGVTQTPRYLIKTRGQQVTLSCSPISGHRSVSWYQQTPGQGLQFLFEYFSETQRNKGNFPGRFSGRQFSNSRSEMNVSTLELGDSALYLCASSLGGRDKGETQYFGPGTRLLVL.

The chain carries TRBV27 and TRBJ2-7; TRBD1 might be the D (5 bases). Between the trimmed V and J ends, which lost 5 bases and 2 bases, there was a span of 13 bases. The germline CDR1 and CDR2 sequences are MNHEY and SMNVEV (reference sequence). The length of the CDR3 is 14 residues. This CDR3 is CASSPDSYAYEQYF. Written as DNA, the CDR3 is TGTGCCAGCAGTCCCGACAGTTACGCCTACGAGCAGTACTTC.

DNA of the CDR3: TGTGCCAGCAGCCATAGACTAGCGGGGAGCACAGATACGCAGTATTTT. It specifies CASSHRLAGSTDTQYF. The rearrangement links TRBV7-8 to TRBJ2-3, with 11 bases matching TRBD2. This CDR3 is built from 16 residues. With 5 bases clipped from V and 0 bases from J, the junction kept 4 bases outside the gene matches. The germline V gene encodes CDR1 SGHVS and CDR2 FQNEAQ.

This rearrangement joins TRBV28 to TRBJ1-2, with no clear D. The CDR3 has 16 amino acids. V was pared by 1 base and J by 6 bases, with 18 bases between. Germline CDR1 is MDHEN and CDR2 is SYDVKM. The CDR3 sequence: CASSLLHGEGPDGYTF. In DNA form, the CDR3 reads TGTGCCAGCAGTTTATTGCACGGGGAGGGTCCGGATGGCTACACCTTC.

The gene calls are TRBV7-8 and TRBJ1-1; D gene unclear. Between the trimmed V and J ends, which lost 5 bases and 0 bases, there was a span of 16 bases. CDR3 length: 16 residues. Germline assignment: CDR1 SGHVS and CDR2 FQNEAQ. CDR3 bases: TGTGCCAGCAGCCCCGGCAGACTTGCATTGAACACTGAAGCTTTCTTT. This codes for CASSPGRLALNTEAFF.

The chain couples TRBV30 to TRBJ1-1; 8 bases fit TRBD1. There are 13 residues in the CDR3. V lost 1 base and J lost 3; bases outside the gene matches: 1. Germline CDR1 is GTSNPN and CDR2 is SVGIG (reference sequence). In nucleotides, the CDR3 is TGTGCCTGGAGTGCACAGGGGGACACTGAAGCTTTCTTT. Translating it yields CAWSAQGDTEAFF. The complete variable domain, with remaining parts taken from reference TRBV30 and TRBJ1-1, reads SQTIHQWPATLVQPVGSPLSLECTVEGTSNPNLYWYRQAAGRGLQLLFYSVGIGQISSEVPQNLSASRPQDRQFILSSKKLLLSDSGFYLCAWSAQGDTEAFFGQGTRLTVV.